The 23 T cell receptor beta chains presented below share a single source sample, sequenced in a study. Libraries were prepared by immunoSEQ multiplex PCR; TCRdb keeps only in-frame clonotypes and omits some of them. The sample lists under 65,000 clones; over 85% were seen once. The sequenced sample consisted of PBMCs. The receptors come from a middle-aged man with rheumatoid arthritis.

The rearrangement joins TRBV2 to TRBJ1-5; D is ambiguous. CDR3 length: 11 amino acids. Germline assignment: CDR1 SNHLY and CDR2 FYNNEI. V was cut by 2 bases and J by 16 bases, with 12 bases left in between. In nucleotides, the CDR3 is TGTGCCAGCAGTGAACGCGCAGTTTTCCATTTT. This translates into CASSERAVFHF.

The gene calls are TRBV21-1 and TRBJ1-1. TRBV21-1 represents a pseudogene. The CDR3 spans 11 residues. CDR3 sequence: CASKGGGEAFF. CDR3 coding DNA: TGTGCCAGCAAGGGGGGTGGTGAAGCTTTCTTT.

The V gene is TRBV5-1, the J gene TRBJ2-2, with D possibly matching TRBD2 (5 bases). Trimming shortened V by 6 bases and J by 7 bases, and 16 bases separated the two germline ends. Germline-derived CDR1 and CDR2 are SGHRS and YFSETQ. CDR3 size: 14 residues. The CDR3 DNA is TGCGCCAGCACTAATGCCGGGAAGAGCGGGGAGCTGTTTTTT. As protein: CASTNAGKSGELFF.

The rearrangement links TRBV4-1 to TRBJ2-1; 15 bases align to TRBD2. The CDR3 has 17 amino acids. The V gene end was trimmed by 4 bases and the J gene end by 7 bases; junction bases not matched to a gene: 8. Germline CDR1 is MGHRA and CDR2 is YSYEKL. CDR3 DNA: TGCGCCAGCAGCCCGGGACTAGCGGGGGGCATTAATAATGAGCAGTTCTTC. Amino acid sequence: CASSPGLAGGINNEQFF.

The chain joins TRBV19 to TRBJ1-5, with 9 nucleotides matching TRBD1. The CDR3 sequence is 16 residues long. The germline gives CDR1 LNHDA, CDR2 SQIVND (reference sequence). The V gene end was trimmed by 3 bases and the J gene end by 6 bases; junction bases not matched to a gene: 9. The CDR3 loop is CASSIRDREGGQPQHF. CDR3 nucleotide sequence: TGTGCCAGTAGTATCCGGGACAGGGAAGGGGGTCAGCCCCAGCATTTT.

This chain joins TRBV28 and TRBJ2-5; perhaps TRBD2 as D (7 bases). The CDR3 totals 14 residues. CDR1 is MDHEN and CDR2 is SYDVKM in the germline V gene. V lost 7 bases, J lost 5 bases, and 17 bases lay in between. The CDR3 DNA sequence: TGTGCCAGCACCAAAACGGGGGGCGTGGAGACCCAGTACTTC. This translates into CASTKTGGVETQYF.

The chain links TRBV7-8 to TRBJ2-7, with D tentatively TRBD2 (5 bases). The germline gives CDR1 SGHVS, CDR2 FQNEAQ. V lost 5 bases to trimming and J lost 0 bases, with 14 bases between them. This CDR3 has 15 amino acids. DNA of the CDR3: TGTGCCAGCAGCACACGTCTGGGGAGCTCCTACGAGCAGTACTTC. This gives the protein CASSTRLGSSYEQYF.

The chain's CDR3 is CASSLVAVYGYTF. DNA for the CDR3: TGTGCCAGCAGCCTCGTCGCTGTATATGGCTACACCTTC. The chain combines TRBV5-6 with TRBJ1-2; D is undetermined. V was pared by 4 bases and J by 5 bases, with 12 bases between. Germline values: CDR1 SGHDT, CDR2 YYEEEE. The CDR3 extends over 13 amino acids. Full variable domain (outside the CDR3, taken from reference TRBV5-6 and TRBJ1-2): DAGVTQSPTHLIKTRGQQVTLRCSPKSGHDTVSWYQQALGQGPQFIFQYYEEEERQRGNFPDRFSGHQFPNYSSELNVNALLLGDSALYLCASSLVAVYGYTFGSGTRLTVV.

The chain employs TRBV27 and TRBJ2-2; the D gene is possibly TRBD2 (6 bases). The CDR3 consists of 15 residues. V was pared by 2 bases and J by 4 bases, with 11 bases between. Germline loops: CDR1 MNHEY, CDR2 SMNVEV (reference sequence). Written as DNA, the CDR3 is TGTGCCAGCAGTTTAAGAGGGGAGGTCACCGGGGAGCTGTTTTTT. It specifies CASSLRGEVTGELFF.

V gene TRBV5-6 combines with J gene TRBJ2-6, with 9 nucleotides matching TRBD1. CDR3 length equals 15 residues. Germline V CDR1 and CDR2: SGHDT, YYEEEE. V shed 3 bases and J 3 bases; nucleotides not matched to a gene: 1. CDR3 coding DNA: TGTGCCAGCAGCTGGACAGGGGTTGGGGCCAACGTCCTGACTTTC. Protein sequence: CASSWTGVGANVLTF.

The genes are TRBV2 and TRBJ1-2; TRBD1 might be the D (6 bases). V lost 11 bases and J 4 bases, leaving 23 bases between the germline ends. The CDR3 sequence is 15 residues long. Germline CDR1 and CDR2: SNHLY and FYNNEI. The CDR3: CAGHFRGTAPYGYTF. The DNA for the CDR3 is TGTGCCGGCCACTTTAGGGGGACTGCACCCTATGGCTACACCTTC. The full variable domain, with the rest looked up from reference TRBV2 and TRBJ1-2, is EPEVTQTPSHQVTQMGQEVILRCVPISNHLYFYWYRQILGQKVEFLVSFYNNEISEKSEIFDDQFSVERPDGSNFTLKIRSTKLEDSAMYFCAGHFRGTAPYGYTFGSGTRLTVV.

V gene TRBV5-1 combines with J gene TRBJ2-2; D not certain. V gave up 4 bases and J gave up 3 bases, with 7 bases separating them. Germline loops: CDR1 SGHRS, CDR2 YFSETQ. The CDR3 consists of 13 residues. Here the CDR3 DNA reads TGCGCCAGCAGCCCCTCATACACCGGGGAGCTGTTTTTT. Translating it yields CASSPSYTGELFF.

The rearrangement uses TRBV14 and TRBJ2-1; D remains ambiguous. The CDR3 has 12 residues. Per the germline V gene, CDR1 is SGHDN and CDR2 is FVKESK. Trimming stripped 3 bases from V and 8 bases from J, with 8 bases between. In DNA form, the CDR3 reads TGTGCCAGCAGCCAGAATGATTATGAGCAGTTCTTC. This translates into CASSQNDYEQFF.

For the CDR3, the DNA is TGTGCCAGCAGCGCAAGCGGGGGGGCTCGAAATGAGCAGTTCTTC. Amino acid sequence: CASSASGGARNEQFF. The chain has TRBV9 and TRBJ2-1; TRBD2 agrees at 10 bases. This CDR3 comprises 15 residues. The germline gives CDR1 SGDLS, CDR2 YYNGEE. The V gene end was trimmed by 3 bases and the J gene end by 7 bases; junction bases not matched to a gene: 7.

This chain uses TRBV19 with TRBJ1-1; D unclear. Germline values: CDR1 LNHDA, CDR2 SQIVND (reference sequence). The CDR3 consists of 15 residues. V was shortened by 5 bases and J by 3 bases, with 16 bases between the two germline ends. CDR3 sequence reads: CASSLPRAPYTEAFF. The CDR3 DNA follows: TGTGCCAGTAGTCTCCCACGGGCACCCTACACTGAAGCTTTCTTT.

This chain joins TRBV7-9 and TRBJ1-5; D is possibly TRBD1 (5 bases). CDR1 is SEHNR and CDR2 is FQNEAQ in the germline V gene (reference sequence). The CDR3 runs to 13 residues. Trimming removed 5 bases at V and 4 bases at J, with 9 bases between. The CDR3 protein is CASSRDGNQPQHF. The CDR3 region has the DNA TGTGCCAGCAGCCGGGACGGGAATCAGCCCCAGCATTTT.

This chain joins TRBV30 and TRBJ2-3; 8 bases fit TRBD2. There are 14 residues in the CDR3. The trim removed 0 bases at V and 1 base at J, leaving 0 bases unmatched. CDR1 is GTSNPN, CDR2 SVGIG, per germline (reference sequence). CDR3 sequence: CAWSVAGGTDTQYF. CDR3 nucleotides: TGTGCCTGGAGTGTAGCGGGGGGCACAGATACGCAGTATTTT.

This clone was seen just once. The J gene is TRBJ1-5, the V gene TRBV7-2; no clear D. From germline, CDR1 is SGHTA and CDR2 FQGNSA. V shed 1 base and J shed 4 bases, with 11 bases lying between them. CDR3 length: 15 residues. The CDR3 sequence is CASSLVPGTNQPQHF. The CDR3 nucleotides read TGTGCCAGCAGCTTAGTTCCGGGTACAAATCAGCCCCAGCATTTT.

The chain recombines TRBV7-2 with TRBJ2-5; TRBD2 matches 7 bases. Germline lookup yields CDR1 SGHTA and CDR2 FQGNSA. The CDR3 has 16 amino acids. Losses at the gene ends were 3 bases for V and 4 bases for J; bases not matched to a gene: 11. CDR3 in DNA: TGTGCCAGCAGCTTGGGATTCGGCGGGAGCACAGAGACCCAGTACTTC. It codes for CASSLGFGGSTETQYF.

The gene calls are TRBV13 and TRBJ2-6, with D perhaps TRBD2 (5 bases). Trimming removed 5 bases from V and 0 bases from J, with 17 bases in between. The CDR3 spans 18 residues. Germline lookup yields CDR1 PRHDT and CDR2 FYEKMQ (reference sequence). The CDR3 sequence: CASSTRTGLSSGANVLTF. The CDR3 region has the DNA TGTGCCAGCAGCACGCGGACGGGATTAAGCTCTGGGGCCAACGTCCTGACTTTC.

This sequence joins TRBV24-1 and TRBJ2-7; D may be TRBD2 (7 bases). The CDR3 contains 18 residues. CDR1 and CDR2 from the germline V gene are KGHDR and SFDVKD. Trimming cost V 4 bases and J 2 bases, with 23 bases left between them. The CDR3 region has the DNA TGTGCCACCAGTGAGGTGGCAGGGGATAGCGGGTTCACCTACGAGCAGTACTTC. Residues: CATSEVAGDSGFTYEQYF.

The rearrangement uses TRBV18 and TRBJ2-7, with D unresolved. Per germline, CDR1 KGHSH and CDR2 LQKENI. The CDR3 length is 14 residues. V lost 0 bases and J 3 bases, leaving 9 bases between the germline ends. CDR3 protein: CASSPPWMDYEQYF. CDR3 sequence (DNA): TGTGCCAGCTCACCACCGTGGATGGACTACGAGCAGTACTTC.

The chain employs TRBV10-1 and TRBJ2-3; D not certain. CDR1 is WNHNN and CDR2 is SYGVQD in the germline V gene (reference sequence). There are 14 residues in the CDR3. V dropped 0 bases and J dropped 5 bases, with 9 bases sitting between them. CDR3 region: CASSESGSVDTQYF. The CDR3 DNA sequence: TGCGCCAGCAGTGAGTCGGGCAGCGTAGATACGCAGTATTTT.